The source of this T cell receptor beta chain is a study of vaccination and CD4 T cells after COVID-19. Study information: The convalescents were made up of six males and four females, two of whom were Hispanic. Median time from COVID diagnosis to post-COVID sampling was over 80 days (35 to 161).

Treatment in this sample: roughly 10-day PBMC culture with coronavirus spike peptide pools or control peptides (ViraFEST assay). Concerning this clonotype: The antigen remains unidentified.

Oncomine TCR Beta short-read sequencing was applied to DNA from cultured CD4+ T cells. MiXCR, run by TCRdb on the PCR reads, gives a single entry per CDR3 protein. Of around 21,000 distinct CDR3 sequences in the sample, about 50% are singletons; the top ten hold about 7.7%. The CDR3 runs to 14 residues. Trimming at V came to 4 bases and at J to 5 bases, leaving 3 bases not matched to a gene. Per the germline V gene, CDR1 is WNHNN and CDR2 is SYGVQD (reference sequence). The genes are TRBV10-1 and TRBJ2-2; 8 bases line up with TRBD1. The clonotype was recovered from a human donor who had recovered from COVID-19. The sequencing sample was made of CD4+ T cells from blood, cultured in vitro. The CDR3 coding sequence is TGCGCCAGCAGTGCGGACAGGGTGACCGGGGAGCTGTTTTTT. Protein sequence: CASSADRVTGELFF.